This T cell receptor beta chain comes out of a study of blood T cell repertoires in COVID-19. Study summary: T cells, B-cell-depleted T cells, or PBMCs provided the cDNA or gDNA that served as material.

The CDR3 length is 17 residues. V lost 0 bases, J lost 0 bases, and 12 bases lay in between. Germline CDR1 reads MNHEY; CDR2 reads SMNVEV (reference sequence). Here immunoSEQ multiplex PCR was the method, and the copy in TCRdb shows in-frame clones only, minus some. Among roughly 200,000 clones listed, 80% to 90% were seen once. The sequence was obtained from a man aged 55 to 70 with acute or convalescent COVID-19. The chain recombines TRBV27 with TRBJ2-1; D gene unclear. The specimen sequenced was peripheral blood. The DNA of the CDR3 is TGTGCCAGCAGTTTATCGCAACGCGGTGGCTCCTACAATGAGCAGTTCTTC. Protein product: CASSLSQRGGSYNEQFF.